Shown below are 18 T cell receptor beta chains from a single sample sequenced in a study of T-cell reconstitution after alpha-beta-depleted transplantation in children. The authors prepared the TCRbeta library with unique molecular identifiers. TCRdb re-analysed the PCR reads in MiXCR, keeping a single row per CDR3 protein. The sample holds about 580,000 distinct CDR3 sequences, around 23% seen once. The specimen was PBMCs, mostly from graft donor cells, collected 360 days after TCRalphabeta/CD19-depleted stem cell transplant. Receptor source: a boy less than two years old who had a stem cell transplant for acute myeloid leukemia, so the T cells may come from the graft donor.

This sequence joins TRBV20-1 and TRBJ1-5; possible D gene TRBD1, 5 bases. Germline assignment: CDR1 DFQATT and CDR2 SNEGSKA (reference sequence). The length of the CDR3 is 13 residues. Trimming took 6 bases from V and 1 from J, leaving 10 bases between them. In DNA, the CDR3 is TGCAGTGCCGGCAGGGCAAGCAATCAGCCCCAGCATTTT. Protein: CSAGRASNQPQHF.

The chain carries TRBV12-3 or TRBV12-4 and TRBJ1-1; D possibly corresponds to TRBD1 (6 bases). The CDR3 length is 13 residues. V shed 2 bases and J shed 6 bases, with 10 bases lying between them. The CDR3 nucleotides are TGTGCCAGCAGTTTAAGACAGGTCGCTGAAGCTTTCTTT. Its protein product is CASSLRQVAEAFF.

This clonotype is a singleton in its sample. This chain links TRBV11-3 with TRBJ2-7; 7 bases are a match to TRBD1. Germline CDR1 reads SGHNT; CDR2 reads YENEEA. The CDR3 extends over 14 amino acids. With 5 bases clipped from V and 3 bases from J, the junction kept 7 bases outside the gene matches. DNA for the CDR3: TGTGCCAGCAGCCCCCGGGACAGTAGCTACGAGCAGTACTTC. Translation: CASSPRDSSYEQYF.

The genes are TRBV9 and TRBJ2-1; a weak D match, TRBD2 (6 bases). Germline lookup yields CDR1 SGDLS and CDR2 YYNGEE. The CDR3 runs to 15 residues. V dropped 0 bases and J dropped 5 bases, with 12 bases sitting between them. DNA for the CDR3: TGTGCCAGCAGCGTAGACCCTACGGGGGACAATGAGCAGTTCTTC. Its translation is CASSVDPTGDNEQFF.

The chain has TRBV5-1 and TRBJ1-2; D unclear. Trimming removed 4 bases at V and 6 bases at J, with 16 bases between. The CDR3 length is 14 residues. Looked up from germline, CDR1 is SGHRS and CDR2 is YFSETQ. Written as DNA, the CDR3 is TGCGCCAGCAGCCCCTACCCCGGCGAGGATGGCTACACCTTC. Translated: CASSPYPGEDGYTF. Drawing the rest from reference TRBV5-1 and TRBJ1-2, the complete variable domain is KAGVTQTPRYLIKTRGQQVTLSCSPISGHRSVSWYQQTPGQGLQFLFEYFSETQRNKGNFPGRFSGRQFSNSRSEMNVSTLELGDSALYLCASSPYPGEDGYTFGSGTRLTVV.

In its sample, this clonotype was seen many times. This chain links TRBV5-1 with TRBJ2-1; 8 bases map to TRBD1. The CDR3 extends over 15 amino acids. V lost 4 bases and J lost 6; bases outside the gene matches: 9. The V gene's germline CDR1 is SGHRS and CDR2 YFSETQ. The CDR3 loop is CASSLDRVLVNEQFF. For the CDR3, the DNA is TGCGCCAGCAGCCTGGACAGGGTTTTGGTCAATGAGCAGTTCTTC.

This clonotype was recorded at least ten times. CDR3 sequence reads: CSARDRRVHEQYF. DNA of the CDR3: TGCAGTGCTAGAGATCGGAGGGTTCACGAGCAGTACTTC. The chain combines TRBV20-1 with TRBJ2-7; weak D call: TRBD2 (6 bases). V was pared by 0 bases and J by 5 bases, with 11 bases between. Per the germline V gene, CDR1 is DFQATT and CDR2 is SNEGSKA (reference sequence). The CDR3 has 13 amino acids.

This rearrangement joins TRBV28 to TRBJ2-5; 8 bases align to TRBD1. With V trimmed by 5 bases and J by 3 bases, 14 bases remained unmatched. Germline-derived CDR1 and CDR2 are MDHEN and SYDVKM. The CDR3 contains 17 residues. The CDR3, as DNA: TGTGCCAGCAGTCCCACCCCAGGGGGCGCTTGGGAAGAGACCCAGTACTTC. It is translated as CASSPTPGGAWEETQYF. Supplemented by reference TRBV28 and TRBJ2-5, the full variable domain reads DVKVTQSSRYLVKRTGEKVFLECVQDMDHENMFWYRQDPGLGLRLIYFSYDVKMKEKGDIPEGYSVSREKKERFSLILESASTNQTSMYLCASSPTPGGAWEETQYFGPGTRLLVL.

This clonotype showed up many times. The chain recombines TRBV13 with TRBJ2-7; D is possibly TRBD2 (5 bases). V was trimmed by 5 bases and J by 6 bases, leaving 14 bases between them. The CDR3 covers 13 residues. CDR1 and CDR2 from the germline V gene are PRHDT and FYEKMQ (reference sequence). The CDR3 protein is CASSLAGSPEQYV. The CDR3 nucleotides are TGTGCCAGCAGCCTAGCTGGCTCCCCCGAGCAGTACGTC.

The chain uses TRBV5-5 and TRBJ2-7, with D possibly called TRBD1 or TRBD2 (5 bases each). The ends were cut back, 3 bases at V and 0 bases at J, with 10 bases in the middle. The CDR3 has 14 residues. Germline V gene sequence: CDR1 SGHKS, CDR2 YYEKEE (reference sequence). The CDR3 nucleotides read TGTGCCAGCAGCTGGGACCCTATCTCCTACGAGCAGTACTTC. It yields the protein CASSWDPISYEQYF.

This clonotype turned up a few times. The chain is built from TRBV10-3 and TRBJ2-7; 7 nucleotides match TRBD1. Trimming took 6 bases from V and 1 from J; bases not matched to a gene: 3. Germline CDR1 and CDR2: ENHRY and SYGVKD. The CDR3 runs 13 residues. CDR3 nucleotides: TGTGCCATCAGCCTGACAGGGTCCTACGAGCAGTACGTC. Amino acid sequence: CAISLTGSYEQYV.

Regarding this clonotype: The conserved closing phenylalanine or tryptophan is absent in this CDR3, likely reflecting a read error. The rearrangement joins TRBV2 to TRBJ2-3; D gene unclear. This CDR3 has 12 residues. Germline V lookup: CDR1 SNHLY, CDR2 FYNNEI. The germline V and J ends were trimmed by 4 bases and 0 bases, with 2 bases remaining between them. The DNA of the CDR3 is TGTGCCAGCAGTGCGAGCACAGATACGCAGTATGTT. It yields the protein CASSASTDTQYV.

The rearrangement joins TRBV12-3 or TRBV12-4 to TRBJ1-1, with TRBD1 as a possible D gene (5 bases). The CDR3 extends over 14 amino acids. V was pared by 6 bases and J by 2 bases, with 13 bases between. This chain's CDR3 is CASRSQGQNTEAFF. The CDR3 DNA reads as TGTGCCAGCAGGTCTCAAGGACAAAACACTGAAGCTTTCTTT.

This clonotype was recorded only once. The chain joins TRBV2 to TRBJ1-2, with a tentative D call TRBD1 (5 bases). The CDR3 sequence is 13 residues long. Trimming pared 2 bases from V and 8 bases from J, leaving 12 bases between. Germline-derived CDR1 and CDR2 are SNHLY and FYNNEI. The CDR3, as DNA: TGTGCCAGCAGTGAACAGGGAACGGAAGGCTACACCTTC. It is translated as CASSEQGTEGYTF.

This clonotype was picked up a small number of times. V usage is TRBV29-1 and J usage is TRBJ2-2, with 9 bases fitting TRBD2. CDR1 and CDR2 (germline): SQVTM, ANQGSEA. V was pared by 6 bases and J by 6 bases, with 11 bases of the junction left unmatched. The CDR3 runs to 15 residues. The CDR3 reads CSVRPGLAAPGELFF. As DNA, the CDR3 is TGCAGCGTCCGTCCGGGACTAGCCGCGCCCGGGGAGCTGTTTTTT.

This clonotype has a count of ten or more. In DNA form, the CDR3 reads TGTGCCAGCAGTGAAAATCGTCGGGACACTGAAGCTTTCTTT. It codes for CASSENRRDTEAFF. The chain links TRBV2 to TRBJ1-1, with no clear D. The CDR3 has 14 residues. The germline gives CDR1 SNHLY, CDR2 FYNNEI. V lost 2 bases to trimming and J lost 3 bases, with 10 bases between them.

The V and J genes are TRBV10-3 and TRBJ1-6, with D unresolved. Germline V gene lookup returns CDR1 ENHRY and CDR2 SYGVKD. The ends were cut back, 4 bases at V and 10 bases at J, with 14 bases in the middle. There are 14 residues in the CDR3. The CDR3, as DNA: TGTGCCATCAGTGCGATAGATTTGGGGTCACCCCTCCACTTT. Translated, it gives CAISAIDLGSPLHF.

The genes are TRBV7-2 and TRBJ2-2; 7 nucleotides agree with TRBD1. Germline V gene data show CDR1 as SGHTA and CDR2 as FQGNSA. The CDR3 sequence is 15 residues long. The V segment lost 2 bases and the J segment 7 bases; nucleotides outside the gene matches: 7. CDR3 protein: CASSLWDRDGGELFF. The CDR3, as DNA: TGTGCCAGCAGCTTATGGGACAGAGACGGCGGGGAGCTGTTTTTT. Based on the CDR3 plus reference TRBV7-2 and TRBJ2-2, the full variable domain is GAGVSQSPSNKVTEKGKDVELRCDPISGHTALYWYRQSLGQGLEFLIYFQGNSAPDKSGLPSDRFSAERTGGSVSTLTIQRTQQEDSAVYLCASSLWDRDGGELFFGEGSRLTVL.